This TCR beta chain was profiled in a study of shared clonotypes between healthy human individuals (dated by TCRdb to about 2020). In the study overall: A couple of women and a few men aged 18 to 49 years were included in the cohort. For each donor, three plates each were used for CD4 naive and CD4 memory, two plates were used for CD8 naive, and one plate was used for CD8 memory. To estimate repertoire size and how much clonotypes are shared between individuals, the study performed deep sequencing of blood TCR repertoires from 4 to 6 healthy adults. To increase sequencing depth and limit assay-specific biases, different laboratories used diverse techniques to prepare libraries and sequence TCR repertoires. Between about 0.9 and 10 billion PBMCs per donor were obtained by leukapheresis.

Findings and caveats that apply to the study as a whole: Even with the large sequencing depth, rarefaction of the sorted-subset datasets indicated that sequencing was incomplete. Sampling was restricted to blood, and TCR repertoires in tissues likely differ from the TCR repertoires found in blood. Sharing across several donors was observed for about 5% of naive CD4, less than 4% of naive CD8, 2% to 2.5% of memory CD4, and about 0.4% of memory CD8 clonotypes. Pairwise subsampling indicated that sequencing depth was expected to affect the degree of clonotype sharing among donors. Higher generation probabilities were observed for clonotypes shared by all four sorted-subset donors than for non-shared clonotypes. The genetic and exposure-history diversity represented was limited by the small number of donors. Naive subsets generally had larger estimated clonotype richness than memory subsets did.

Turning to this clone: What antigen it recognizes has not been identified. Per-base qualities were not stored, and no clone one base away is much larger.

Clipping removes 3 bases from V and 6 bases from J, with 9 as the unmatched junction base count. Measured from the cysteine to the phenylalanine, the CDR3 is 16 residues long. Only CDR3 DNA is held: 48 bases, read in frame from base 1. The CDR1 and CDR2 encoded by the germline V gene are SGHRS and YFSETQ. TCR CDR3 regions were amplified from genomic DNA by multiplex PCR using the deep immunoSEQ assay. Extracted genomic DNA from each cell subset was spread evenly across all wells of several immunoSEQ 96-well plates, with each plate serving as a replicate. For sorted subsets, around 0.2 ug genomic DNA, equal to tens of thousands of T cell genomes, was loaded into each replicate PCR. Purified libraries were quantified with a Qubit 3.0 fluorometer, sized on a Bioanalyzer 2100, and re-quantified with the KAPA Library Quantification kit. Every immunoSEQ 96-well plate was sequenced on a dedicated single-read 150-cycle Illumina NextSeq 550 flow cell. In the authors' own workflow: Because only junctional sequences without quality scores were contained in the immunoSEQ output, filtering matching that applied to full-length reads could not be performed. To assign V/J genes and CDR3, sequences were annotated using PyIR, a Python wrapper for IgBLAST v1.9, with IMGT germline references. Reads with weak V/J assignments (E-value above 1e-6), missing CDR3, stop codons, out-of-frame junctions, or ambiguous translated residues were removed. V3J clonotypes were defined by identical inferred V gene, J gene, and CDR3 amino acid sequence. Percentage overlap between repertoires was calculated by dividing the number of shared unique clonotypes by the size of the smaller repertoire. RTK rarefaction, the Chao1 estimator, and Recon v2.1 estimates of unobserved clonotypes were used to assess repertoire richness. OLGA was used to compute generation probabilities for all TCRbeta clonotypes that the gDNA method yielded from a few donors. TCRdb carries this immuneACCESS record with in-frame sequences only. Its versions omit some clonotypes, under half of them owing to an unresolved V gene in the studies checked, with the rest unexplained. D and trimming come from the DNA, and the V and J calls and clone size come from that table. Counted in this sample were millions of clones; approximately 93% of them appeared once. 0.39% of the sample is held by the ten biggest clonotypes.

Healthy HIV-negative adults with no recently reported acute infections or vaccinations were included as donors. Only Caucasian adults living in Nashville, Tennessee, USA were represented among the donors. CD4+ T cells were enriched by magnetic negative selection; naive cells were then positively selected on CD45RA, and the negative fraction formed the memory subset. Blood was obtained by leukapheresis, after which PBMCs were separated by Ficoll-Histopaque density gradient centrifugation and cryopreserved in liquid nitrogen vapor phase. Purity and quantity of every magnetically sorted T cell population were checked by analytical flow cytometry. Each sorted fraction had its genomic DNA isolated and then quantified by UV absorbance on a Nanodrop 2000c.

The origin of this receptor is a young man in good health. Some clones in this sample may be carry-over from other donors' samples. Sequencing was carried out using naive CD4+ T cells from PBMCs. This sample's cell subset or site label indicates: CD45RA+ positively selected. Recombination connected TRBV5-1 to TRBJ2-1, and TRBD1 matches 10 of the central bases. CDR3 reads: CASSSLRDRGRNEQFF. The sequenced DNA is TGCGCCAGCAGCTCCCTCCGGGACAGGGGTCGCAATGAGCAGTTCTTC.